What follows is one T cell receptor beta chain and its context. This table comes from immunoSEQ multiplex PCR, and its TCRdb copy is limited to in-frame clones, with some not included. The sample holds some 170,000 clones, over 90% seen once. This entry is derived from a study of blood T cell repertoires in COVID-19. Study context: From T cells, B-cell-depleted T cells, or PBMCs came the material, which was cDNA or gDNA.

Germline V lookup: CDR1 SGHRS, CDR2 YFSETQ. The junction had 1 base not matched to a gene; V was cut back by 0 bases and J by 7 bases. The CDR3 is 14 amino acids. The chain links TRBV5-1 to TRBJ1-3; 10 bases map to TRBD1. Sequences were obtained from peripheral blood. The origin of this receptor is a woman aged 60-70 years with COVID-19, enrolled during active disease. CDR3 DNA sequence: TGCGCCAGCAGCTTGGGACAGGGGGCTAACACCATATATTTT. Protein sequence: CASSLGQGANTIYF.